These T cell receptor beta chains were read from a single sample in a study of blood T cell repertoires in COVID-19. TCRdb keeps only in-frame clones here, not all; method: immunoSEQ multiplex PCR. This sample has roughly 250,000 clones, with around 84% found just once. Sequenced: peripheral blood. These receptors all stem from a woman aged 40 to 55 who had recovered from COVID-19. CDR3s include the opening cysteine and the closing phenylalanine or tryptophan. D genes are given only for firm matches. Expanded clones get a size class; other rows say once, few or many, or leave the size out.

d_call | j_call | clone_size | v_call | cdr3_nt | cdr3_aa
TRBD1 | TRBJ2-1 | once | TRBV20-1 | TGCAGTGCTAGTGGGACAGGCCCTACAGAGCAGTTCTTC | CSASGTGPTEQFF
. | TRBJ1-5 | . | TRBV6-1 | TGTGCCAGCAGTGAATTCTGGGGGGTTGGGCAGCCCCAGCATTTT | CASSEFWGVGQPQHF
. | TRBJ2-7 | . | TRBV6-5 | TGTGCCAGCAGTTACTCTGCGGGGTCCCACTCCTACGAGCAGTACTTC | CASSYSAGSHSYEQYF
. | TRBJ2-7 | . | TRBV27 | TGTGCCAGCAGTCCCCTTGGGGGGGCAATCGGCTACGAGCAGTACTTC | CASSPLGGAIGYEQYF
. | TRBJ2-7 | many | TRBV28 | TGTGCCTGCCAACCCCCAGGGGCAGTGACCTACGAGCAGTACTTC | CACQPPGAVTYEQYF
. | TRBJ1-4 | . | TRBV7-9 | TGTGCCAGCAGCTTAACAGGTACAGGTGAAAAACTGTTTTTT | CASSLTGTGEKLFF
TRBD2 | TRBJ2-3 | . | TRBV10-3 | TGTGCCATCAGTGAGCGGGGGGGGGCGATACGGGACAAGGATACGCAGTATTTT | CAISERGGAIRDKDTQYF
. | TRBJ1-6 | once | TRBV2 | TGTGCCAGCGCACAGGGTAATAATTCACCCCTCCACTTT | CASAQGNNSPLHF
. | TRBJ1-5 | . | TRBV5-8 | TGTGCCAGCAGCTTGGGAGGGTTCAGCAATCAGCCCCAGCATTTT | CASSLGGFSNQPQHF
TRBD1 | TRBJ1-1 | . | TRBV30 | TGTGCACAGGGGGGAGTGAACACTGAAGCTTTCTTT | CAQGGVNTEAFF
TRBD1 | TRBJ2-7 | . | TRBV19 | TGTGCCAGTAGTATAGCAACGTTGCAAGGGGGCTTTACCTCCTACGAGCAGTACTTC | CASSIATLQGGFTSYEQYF
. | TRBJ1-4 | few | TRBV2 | TGTGCCAGCACTCGACTTGCGGAGGGTGGAAAACTGTTTTTT | CASTRLAEGGKLFF
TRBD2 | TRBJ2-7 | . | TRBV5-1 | TGCGCCAGCAGCCCGGGGGGGGGCGCCTACGAGCAGTACTTC | CASSPGGGAYEQYF
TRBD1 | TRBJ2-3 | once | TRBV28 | TGTGCCAGCAGTAAAGACAGGGCTAGCACAGATACGCAGTATTTT | CASSKDRASTDTQYF
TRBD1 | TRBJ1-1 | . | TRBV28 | TGTGCCAGCAGTCCACAAAAGACAGGGCGGACTGAAGCTTTCTTT | CASSPQKTGRTEAFF
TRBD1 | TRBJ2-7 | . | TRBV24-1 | TGTGCCACCACCGGGAGCAGGGGGCGATACGAGCAGTACTTC | CATTGSRGRYEQYF
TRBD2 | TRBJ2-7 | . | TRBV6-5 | TGTGCCAGCAGCCAATCCGGGACTAGGGTCTACGAGCAGTACTTC | CASSQSGTRVYEQYF
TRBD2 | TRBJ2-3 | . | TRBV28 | TGTGCCAGCAGTTTACGGACTAGCGGGGGGGTGAGAGATACGCAGTATTTT | CASSLRTSGGVRDTQYF
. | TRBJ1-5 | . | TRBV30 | TGTGCCTGGAGCCCGTTCAGTAATCAGCCCCAGCATTTT | CAWSPFSNQPQHF
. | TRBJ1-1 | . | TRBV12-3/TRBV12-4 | TGTGCCAGCAGTTTCCACAGCACTGAAGCTTTCTTT | CASSFHSTEAFF
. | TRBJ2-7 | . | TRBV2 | TGTGCCAGCAGTGAATTCCCAGGGGCGGGCGAGCAGTACTTC | CASSEFPGAGEQYF
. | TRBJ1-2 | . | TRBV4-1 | TGCGCCAGCAGCCAAGATCGAGAGTTCGGCTACACCTTC | CASSQDREFGYTF
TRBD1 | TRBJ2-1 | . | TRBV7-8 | TGTGCCAGCAGCTTAGCAAAGACAGGGTACAATGAGCAGTTCTTC | CASSLAKTGYNEQFF
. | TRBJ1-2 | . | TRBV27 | TGTGCCAGCAGTTCGAACGGGGGTGGCTACACCTTC | CASSSNGGGYTF
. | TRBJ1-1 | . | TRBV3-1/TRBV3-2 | TGTGCCAGCAGTCGACAAGGGGTGAACACTGAAGCTTTCTTT | CASSRQGVNTEAFF
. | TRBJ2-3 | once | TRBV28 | TGTGCCAGCAGTCTAAAGGGGTGGCTAGTTCTGAGGACCAGCACAGATACGCAGTATTTT | CASSLKGWLVLRTSTDTQYF
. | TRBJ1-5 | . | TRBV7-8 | TGTGCCAGCAGCTTAGCTACAGAGTATAGCAATCAGCCCCAGCATTTT | CASSLATEYSNQPQHF
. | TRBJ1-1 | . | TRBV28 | TGTGCCAGCAGCCCTTGGACAGCTGAAGCTTTCTTT | CASSPWTAEAFF
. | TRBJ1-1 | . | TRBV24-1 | TGTGCCACCAGTGATCGCGGCAAGGCTTTCTTT | CATSDRGKAFF
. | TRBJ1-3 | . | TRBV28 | TGTGCCAGCAGCATCGGAAACACCATATATTTT | CASSIGNTIYF
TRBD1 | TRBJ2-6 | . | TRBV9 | TGTGCCAGCAGCGTAACGGACAGGGGAGGTTCTGGGGCCAACGTCCTGACTTTC | CASSVTDRGGSGANVLTF
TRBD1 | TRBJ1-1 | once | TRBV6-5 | TGTGCCACCAAGGGGGCGGCGAACACTGAAGCTTTCTTT | CATKGAANTEAFF
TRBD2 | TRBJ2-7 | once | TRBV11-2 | TGTGCCAGCAGCTTAGGGACTAGCGGCTACGAGCAGTACTTC | CASSLGTSGYEQYF
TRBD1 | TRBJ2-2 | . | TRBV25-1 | TGTGCCGGAACAGGGGACACCGGGGAGCTGTTTTTT | CAGTGDTGELFF